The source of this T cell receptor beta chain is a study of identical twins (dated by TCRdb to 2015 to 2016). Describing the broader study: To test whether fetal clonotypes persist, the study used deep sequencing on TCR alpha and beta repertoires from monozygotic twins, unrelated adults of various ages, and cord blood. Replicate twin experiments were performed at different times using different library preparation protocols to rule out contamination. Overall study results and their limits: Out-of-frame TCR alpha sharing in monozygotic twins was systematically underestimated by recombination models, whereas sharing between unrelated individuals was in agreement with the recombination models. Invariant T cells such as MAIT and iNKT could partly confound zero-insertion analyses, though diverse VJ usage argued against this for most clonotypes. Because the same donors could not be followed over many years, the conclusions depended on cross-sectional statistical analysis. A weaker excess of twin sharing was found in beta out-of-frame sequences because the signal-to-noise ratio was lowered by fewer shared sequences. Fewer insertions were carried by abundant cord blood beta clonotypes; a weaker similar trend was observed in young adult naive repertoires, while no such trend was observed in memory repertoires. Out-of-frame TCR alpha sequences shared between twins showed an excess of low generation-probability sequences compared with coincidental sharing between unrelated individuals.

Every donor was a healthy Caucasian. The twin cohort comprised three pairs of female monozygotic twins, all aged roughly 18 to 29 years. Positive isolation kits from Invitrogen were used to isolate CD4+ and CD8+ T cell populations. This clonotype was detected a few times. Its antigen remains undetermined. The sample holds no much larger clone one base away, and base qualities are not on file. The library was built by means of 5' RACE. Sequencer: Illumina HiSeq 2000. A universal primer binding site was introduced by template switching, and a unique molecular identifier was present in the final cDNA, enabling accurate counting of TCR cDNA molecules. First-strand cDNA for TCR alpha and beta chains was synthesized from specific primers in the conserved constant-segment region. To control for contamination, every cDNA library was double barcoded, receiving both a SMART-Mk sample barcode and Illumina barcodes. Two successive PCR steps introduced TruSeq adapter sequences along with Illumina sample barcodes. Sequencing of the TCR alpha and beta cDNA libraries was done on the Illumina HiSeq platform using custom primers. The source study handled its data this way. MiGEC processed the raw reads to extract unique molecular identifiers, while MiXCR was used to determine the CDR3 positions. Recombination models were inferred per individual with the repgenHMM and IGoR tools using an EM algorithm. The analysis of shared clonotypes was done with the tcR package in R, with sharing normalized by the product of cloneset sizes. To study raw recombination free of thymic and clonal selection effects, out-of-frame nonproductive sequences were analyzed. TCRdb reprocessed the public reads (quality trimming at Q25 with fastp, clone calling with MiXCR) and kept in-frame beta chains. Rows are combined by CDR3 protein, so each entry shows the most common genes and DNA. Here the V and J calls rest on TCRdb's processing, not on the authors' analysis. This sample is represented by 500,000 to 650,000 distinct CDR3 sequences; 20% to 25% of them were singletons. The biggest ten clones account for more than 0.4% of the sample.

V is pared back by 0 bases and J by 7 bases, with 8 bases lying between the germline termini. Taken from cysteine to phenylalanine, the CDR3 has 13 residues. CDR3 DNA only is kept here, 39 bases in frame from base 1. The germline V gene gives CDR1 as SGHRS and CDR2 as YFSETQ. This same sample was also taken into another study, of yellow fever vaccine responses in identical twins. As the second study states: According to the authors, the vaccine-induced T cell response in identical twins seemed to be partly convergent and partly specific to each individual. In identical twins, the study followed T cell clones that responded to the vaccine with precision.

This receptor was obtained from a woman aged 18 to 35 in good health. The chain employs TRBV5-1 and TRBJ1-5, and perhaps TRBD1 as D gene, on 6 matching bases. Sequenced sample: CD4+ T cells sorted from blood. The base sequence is TGCGCCAGCAGCTTGGACAGGGAACAGCCCCAGCATTTT. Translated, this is CASSLDREQPQHF.